This TCR beta chain was obtained from a study of blood T cell repertoires in COVID-19. Overall study: Researchers got acute and convalescent COVID-19 samples from the United States, Italy and Spain. PBMCs, B-cell-depleted T cells, or T cells were the source of the cDNA or gDNA that made up the material.

Germline V lookup: CDR1 SGHTS, CDR2 YDEGEE. The CDR3 contains 13 residues. V lost 4 bases and J 7 bases, leaving 11 bases between the germline ends. Original data processing: Estimation of nucleated cell counts relied on the amplification of reference gene primers. Sequenced by immunoSEQ multiplex PCR; TCRdb stores in-frame clones only, minus some. D and trimming were read from the DNA, whereas the V and J calls and clone size are those reported in that table. The sample lists some 100,000 clones, around 85% occurring once. The rearrangement links TRBV5-8 to TRBJ1-4; D gene uncertain. The sequencing sample was made of peripheral blood. This TCR derives from a human donor in a cohort sampled during active COVID-19. CDR3 coding DNA: TGTGCCAGCAGCAGCGCGAACTCTGAAAAACTGTTTTTT. This gives the protein CASSSANSEKLFF.